This paragraph reports one TCR beta chain. No antigen is known for it. These data are taken from a study of blood T cells in healthy people across ages. The authors ran a second PCR of about 7 to 12 cycles using a sample-barcoded 5' primer and a J-beta primer mix. TCRdb re-called the 5' RACE reads through MiXCR, storing one row per CDR3 protein. The repertoire holds about 1,400,000 distinct CDR3 sequences, with 35% to 45% as singletons. This CDR3 is built from 15 residues. V was shortened by 3 bases and J by 11 bases, with 22 bases between the two germline ends. General study findings and limits: With unsorted PBMCs, a conclusive comparison of naive versus antigen-experienced cells was not possible.

This sequence joins TRBV12-3 or TRBV12-4 and TRBJ2-5; D might be TRBD2 (6 bases). The sequenced sample consisted of blood. This clonotype was sampled from a young woman in good health. CDR3 protein: CASSFDGSWGWEQYF. CDR3 nucleotide sequence: TGTGCCAGCAGTTTCGACGGGAGTTGGGGATGGGAGCAGTACTTC.